These 9 T cell receptor beta chains came from one sample sequenced in a study of blood T cell repertoires in COVID-19. Sequenced by immunoSEQ multiplex PCR; TCRdb stores in-frame clones only, minus some. The profile shows tens of thousands of clones, about 91% of them singletons. Sequenced sample: peripheral blood. Receptors were obtained from a man aged 50-59 years with active COVID-19.

The chain has TRBV30 and TRBJ2-5; 8 bases agree with TRBD2. Germline lookup yields CDR1 GTSNPN and CDR2 SVGIG (reference sequence). The V and J ends lost 2 bases and 4 bases, in that order; junction bases with no gene match: 3. The CDR3 runs to 13 residues. CDR3 protein: CAWSWREAETQYF. The CDR3 nucleotides are TGTGCCTGGAGTTGGCGGGAGGCAGAGACCCAGTACTTC. The full variable domain, in which reference TRBV30 and TRBJ2-5 provide the parts outside the CDR3, is SQTIHQWPATLVQPVGSPLSLECTVEGTSNPNLYWYRQAAGRGLQLLFYSVGIGQISSEVPQNLSASRPQDRQFILSSKKLLLSDSGFYLCAWSWREAETQYFGPGTRLLVL.

The chain combines TRBV7-2 with TRBJ1-2, with D hard to call. The germline V gene encodes CDR1 SGHTA and CDR2 FQGNSA. The length of the CDR3 is 12 residues. Trimming stripped 5 bases from V and 14 bases from J, with 18 bases between. This chain's CDR3 is CASSHRSGEGTF. As DNA, the CDR3 is TGTGCCAGCAGCCACCGGAGCGGGGAAGGAACCTTC.

This clone was observed a single time. This chain joins TRBV7-9 and TRBJ2-1; TRBD1 matches 9 bases. The CDR3 totals 15 residues. Germline lookup yields CDR1 SEHNR and CDR2 FQNEAQ (reference sequence). J gave up 5 bases and V 5 bases, and 7 bases lay outside the gene matches. In DNA, the CDR3 is TGTGCCAGCAGCATCCCCGGGACAGGGAACAATGAGCAGTTCTTC. Translation: CASSIPGTGNNEQFF.

The chain carries TRBV27 and TRBJ2-1, with a possible D match to TRBD2 (5 bases). Germline V gene data show CDR1 as MNHEY and CDR2 as SMNVEV (reference sequence). The V and J ends lost 1 base and 4 bases respectively, with 8 bases between them. This CDR3 region has 14 residues. The CDR3 sequence is CASSLLWRYNEQFF. The DNA for the CDR3 is TGTGCCAGCAGTTTATTGTGGAGGTACAATGAGCAGTTCTTC.

In this sample, this clone turned up a few times. DNA for the CDR3: TGCAGTGCTAGTGCTTTCGGGACTAGCGGGACCCAGTACTTC. It codes for CSASAFGTSGTQYF. This chain links TRBV20-1 with TRBJ2-5; 11 bases match TRBD2. V was clipped by 3 bases and J by 7 bases; unmatched bases: 7. This CDR3 is built from 14 residues. The germline CDR1 and CDR2 sequences are DFQATT and SNEGSKA (reference sequence).

This sequence joins TRBV6-2 or TRBV6-3 and TRBJ2-2; D is unclear. CDR3 length equals 16 residues. V lost 2 bases to trimming and J lost 0 bases, with 10 bases between them. Germline V lookup: CDR1 MNHEY, CDR2 SVGEGT. CDR3 loop: CASSYGPVANTGELFF. The CDR3 nucleotides read TGTGCCAGCAGTTACGGGCCAGTTGCGAACACCGGGGAGCTGTTTTTT.

The chain combines TRBV18 with TRBJ2-1; 12 bases match TRBD2. There are 16 residues in the CDR3. The V segment lost 6 bases and the J segment 10 bases; nucleotides outside the gene matches: 13. Per the germline V gene, CDR1 is KGHSH and CDR2 is LQKENI. The DNA of the CDR3 is TGTGCCAGCTCGCTTACTAGCGGGGGGCAGGATTACGAGCAGTTCTTC. It is translated as CASSLTSGGQDYEQFF. Full variable domain (remainder filled in from reference TRBV18 and TRBJ2-1): NAGVMQNPRHLVRRRGQEARLRCSPMKGHSHVYWYRQLPEEGLKFMVYLQKENIIDESGMPKERFSAEFPKEGPSILRIQQVVRGDSAAYFCASSLTSGGQDYEQFFGPGTRLTVL.

This rearrangement joins TRBV10-3 to TRBJ2-5; 10 bases line up with TRBD2. This CDR3 is built from 20 residues. J was trimmed by 5 bases and V by 5 bases; bases with no gene match: 23. Germline CDR1 ENHRY, CDR2 SYGVKD. The CDR3 here is CAISSSKGDDLAGVRETQYF. The CDR3 DNA is TGTGCCATCAGTTCCTCGAAGGGGGACGACCTAGCGGGAGTGAGGGAGACCCAGTACTTC.

The chain combines TRBV28 with TRBJ2-1, with 8 bases that match TRBD2. The CDR3 is 15 residues long. Germline V CDR1 and CDR2: MDHEN, SYDVKM. Trimming removed 4 bases from V and 5 bases from J; junction bases left unmatched: 7. The CDR3: CASSSSGSPHNEQFF. The CDR3 nucleotides read TGTGCCAGCAGTTCTAGCGGGTCCCCCCACAATGAGCAGTTCTTC.